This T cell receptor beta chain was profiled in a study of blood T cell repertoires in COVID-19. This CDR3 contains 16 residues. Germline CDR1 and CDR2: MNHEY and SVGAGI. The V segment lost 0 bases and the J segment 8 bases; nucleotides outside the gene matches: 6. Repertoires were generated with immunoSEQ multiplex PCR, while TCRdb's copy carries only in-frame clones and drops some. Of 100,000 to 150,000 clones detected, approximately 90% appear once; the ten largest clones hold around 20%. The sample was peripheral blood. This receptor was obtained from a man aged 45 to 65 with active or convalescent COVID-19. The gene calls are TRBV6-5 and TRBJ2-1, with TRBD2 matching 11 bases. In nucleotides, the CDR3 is TGTGCCAGCAGTTACTCGACTAGCGGGGTCGAGGATGAGCAGTTCTTC. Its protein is CASSYSTSGVEDEQFF.